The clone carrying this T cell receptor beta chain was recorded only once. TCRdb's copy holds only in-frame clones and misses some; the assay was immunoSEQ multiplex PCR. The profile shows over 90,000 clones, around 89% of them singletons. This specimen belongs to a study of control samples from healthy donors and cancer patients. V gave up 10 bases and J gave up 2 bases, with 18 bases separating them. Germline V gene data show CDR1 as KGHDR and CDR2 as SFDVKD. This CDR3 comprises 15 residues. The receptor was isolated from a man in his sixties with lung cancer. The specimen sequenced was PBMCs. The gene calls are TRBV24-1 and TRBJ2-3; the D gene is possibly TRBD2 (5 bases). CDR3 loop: CATTKGEGITDTQYF. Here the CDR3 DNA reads TGTGCCACGACAAAGGGAGAAGGGATCACAGATACGCAGTATTTT.